This T cell receptor beta chain emerged from a study of T cell responses to AZD1222 COVID-19 vaccine. V was cut by 6 bases and J by 1 base, with 10 bases left in between. CDR3 length equals 14 residues. Germline lookup yields CDR1 KGHSH and CDR2 LQKENI. Points on this clone: Its antigen remains unknown.

Clones were read by immunoSEQ multiplex PCR, and TCRdb kept only the in-frame ones, dropping some. In the table there are hundreds of thousands of clones, approximately 94% of which are singletons. Study conclusions and caveats: Nearly half of spike-specific TCRs reportedly go after variant regions that carry no mutations. White British people made up most donors, females outnumbered males, and clonal diversity was possibly underestimated. An increase in Spike-specific TCR breadth and depth was observed after two AZD1222 doses. At 160-218 and 743-854, vaccine-associated CD4 TCRs were dominant, and they spanned spike.

The V call is TRBV18, the J call TRBJ1-3; D might be TRBD1 (5 bases). The specimen comprised peripheral blood, sampled on day 0 of MenACWY control vaccination. The source of this sequence is an adult in good health. CDR3 residues: CASSQQESGNTIYF. For the CDR3, the DNA is TGTGCCAGCTCTCAACAGGAATCTGGAAACACCATATATTTT.